The 2 T cell receptor beta chains reported below all come from one sample, sequenced in a study of blood T cell repertoires in COVID-19. Sequencing used immunoSEQ multiplex PCR; TCRdb keeps in-frame clones, though not all of them. The sample has roughly 230,000 clones; over 80% are singletons. The sample was peripheral blood. The source of these receptors is a woman aged 60-75 years with active or convalescent COVID-19.

CDR3 nucleotide sequence: TGTGCCACTCTAGTCCGGGACAGGGGCTCTACCATATATTTT. This gives the protein CATLVRDRGSTIYF. The chain employs TRBV6-5 and TRBJ1-3; 10 positions agree with TRBD1. CDR1 is MNHEY, CDR2 SVGAGI, per germline. V shed 10 bases and J 10 bases; nucleotides not matched to a gene: 13. The CDR3 runs 14 residues.

This CDR3 is CATSDPGTERYGYTF. The CDR3 nucleotides read TGTGCCACCAGTGATCCCGGGACAGAGCGGTATGGCTACACCTTC. The rearrangement joins TRBV24-1 to TRBJ1-2; 7 bases are shared with TRBD1. Per the germline V gene, CDR1 is KGHDR and CDR2 is SFDVKD. The CDR3 is made up of 15 amino acids. J lost 5 bases, V lost 3 bases, and 8 bases had no gene match.